The 27 T cell receptor beta chains below come from one sample, sequenced in a study of tumor-infiltrating lymphocytes in oesophageal squamous cell carcinoma. TCRdb re-derived calls from the PCR reads in MiXCR, one entry per CDR3 protein. The sample includes 15,000 to 20,000 distinct CDR3 sequences, about 51% seen only once; the top ten take less than 45%. Sequencing was carried out using normal esophageal tissue next to the tumor. These receptor sequences come from a female donor with esophageal squamous cell carcinoma.

This chain uses TRBV28 with TRBJ2-5; D is possibly TRBD1 (6 bases). The DNA end is more similar to TRBJ2-7, so the J call may be wrong. In germline, CDR1 is MDHEN, CDR2 SYDVKM. This CDR3 is built from 13 residues. For the CDR3, the DNA is TGTGCCAGCAACTGGGACAAAGGCTACGAGCAGTACTTC. Amino acids: CASNWDKGYEQYF.

This clonotype was recorded many times. The chain employs TRBV12-3 or TRBV12-4 and TRBJ1-2, with a tentative D call TRBD1 (6 bases). Trimming removed 6 bases at V and 1 base at J, with 9 bases between. This CDR3 region has 13 residues. CDR3 nucleotide sequence: TGTGCCAGCAGCCTACAGGGTAACTATGGCTACACCTTC. This gives the protein CASSLQGNYGYTF.

In its sample, this clonotype was seen once. The chain combines TRBV12-3 or TRBV12-4 with TRBJ2-1, with TRBD2 matching 10 bases. There are 16 residues in the CDR3. With V trimmed by 4 bases and J by 2 bases, 5 bases remained unmatched. For the CDR3, the DNA is TGTGCCAGCAGTTCCCCAGCGGGAGGGACCTACAATGAGCAGTTCTTC. Translating gives CASSSPAGGTYNEQFF.

This clonotype appeared a few times. Since the CDR3 does not end with the conserved phenylalanine or tryptophan, this likely comes from a read error. The DNA is omitted, as the CDR3 cannot be located on it reliably, and the CDR3 follows TCRdb's listing. V is TRBV7-4 and J is TRBJ1-1. The CDR3 is made up of 16 amino acids, end residues included. Germline CDR1 is SGHVT and CDR2 is SQSDAQ. The CDR3 region is CASSLHDGTVATPSVR.

The chain recombines TRBV20-1 with TRBJ2-1, with 13 bases matching TRBD2. The DNA end is more similar to TRBJ2-7, so the J call may be wrong. The CDR3 has 15 residues. Germline-derived CDR1 and CDR2 are DFQATT and SNEGSKA (reference sequence). The DNA of the CDR3 is TGCAGTGCCTTTGGACTAGCGGGAGCCTCCTACGAGCAGTACTTC. Amino acid sequence: CSAFGLAGASYEQYF.

There are a few counts of this clonotype. The CDR3 end shows no conserved phenylalanine or tryptophan, and so a read error is likely. The DNA is left out, because the CDR3 cannot be placed on it with certainty; the CDR3 is given as TCRdb lists it. Here the CDR3 reads CASSPLGGQNYGYTFGS. V usage is TRBV7-9 and J usage is TRBJ2-7; TRBD1 reflects the table's D call only, with no check against the DNA. 17 amino acids form the CDR3, both terminal residues included. Looked up from germline, CDR1 is SEHNR and CDR2 is FQNEAQ (reference sequence).

The chain uses TRBV7-2 and TRBJ1-2; D remains ambiguous. V was clipped by 4 bases and J by 8 bases, with 14 bases between them. This CDR3 contains 13 residues. Germline V CDR1 and CDR2: SGHTA, FQGNSA. The CDR3 loop reads CASSSRQRLGYTF. CDR3 in DNA: TGTGCCAGCAGCTCGCGTCAGCGGTTGGGCTACACCTTC.

The rearrangement links TRBV7-2 to TRBJ2-5; D may be TRBD1 (6 bases). CDR3 length: 15 amino acids. The germline V gene encodes CDR1 SGHTA and CDR2 FQGNSA. V gave up 5 bases and J gave up 5 bases, with 18 bases separating them. CDR3 region: CASSQSSGTWETQYF. In DNA form, the CDR3 reads TGTGCCAGCAGCCAATCCTCCGGGACATGGGAGACCCAGTACTTC.

The chain joins TRBV7-2 to TRBJ2-7; 13 bases line up with TRBD2. J lost 6 bases, V lost 4 bases, and 6 bases had no gene match. The CDR3 runs to 15 residues. Germline V gives CDR1 SGHTA, CDR2 FQGNSA. Written as DNA, the CDR3 is TGTGCCAGCAGCTCCCAACGGACTAGCGGGGGCGAGCAGTACTTC. Protein product: CASSSQRTSGGEQYF.

About this clonotype: Its ends do not fully match the called genes, so a read error is possible. The chain is built from TRBV12-3 or TRBV12-4 and TRBJ1-6, with 7 bases lining up with TRBD1. This CDR3 has 14 amino acids. The CDR3 reads CASRSHRGAYEQYF. The CDR3 nucleotides read TGTGCCAGCAGATCCCACAGGGGCGCCTACGAGCAGTACTTT.

This clonotype was counted a few times. This chain joins TRBV11-2 and TRBJ2-7; 10 nucleotides agree with TRBD2. Trimming took 1 base from V and 3 from J; bases not matched to a gene: 6. The V gene's germline CDR1 is SGHAT and CDR2 FQNNGV. The CDR3 spans 16 residues. Here the CDR3 reads CASSLGFASGSYEQYF. In DNA, the CDR3 is TGTGCCAGCAGCTTAGGATTTGCTAGCGGGAGCTACGAGCAGTACTTC.

The chain combines TRBV7-2 with TRBJ2-3, with a tentative D call TRBD2 (5 bases). Germline V gene data show CDR1 as SGHTA and CDR2 as FQGNSA. Trimming removed 0 bases at V and 6 bases at J, with 16 bases between. This CDR3 region has 16 residues. The CDR3 protein is CASSLALSFGEDTQYF. CDR3 bases: TGTGCCAGCAGCTTAGCGCTAAGCTTCGGGGAGGATACGCAGTATTTT.

This clonotype was seen only once. The chain links TRBV18 to TRBJ2-5, with a tentative D call TRBD2 (6 bases). CDR3 length equals 14 residues. The ends were cut back, 3 bases at V and 7 bases at J, with 15 bases in the middle. Germline assignment: CDR1 KGHSH and CDR2 LQKENI. In DNA, the CDR3 is TGTGCCAGCTCACCCTTGGGACTCGACGGGACCCAGTACTTC. This translates into CASSPLGLDGTQYF.

By share, this clonotype ranks as medium-sized. This sequence joins TRBV7-9 and TRBJ2-1, with 7 bases aligning to TRBD2. V lost 8 bases and J lost 9; bases outside the gene matches: 13. The CDR3 is 14 residues long. Germline loops: CDR1 SEHNR, CDR2 FQNEAQ (reference sequence). CDR3 in DNA: TGTGCCAGCTCACTAGGGGAGGGATTAGGTGAGCAGTTCTTC. Its translation: CASSLGEGLGEQFF.

Concerning this clonotype itself: As the CDR3 is not closed by the conserved phenylalanine or tryptophan, this likely results from a read error. The chain couples TRBV7-6 to TRBJ2-1; 14 nucleotides match TRBD2. The CDR3 extends over 18 amino acids. V was clipped by 5 bases and J by 0 bases; unmatched bases: 6. The germline V gene has CDR1 SGHVS and CDR2 FNYEAQ. The CDR3 DNA reads TGTGCCAGCAGCCGGACTAGCGGGAGGACGAGCTCCTACAATGAGCAGTTCTTG. It is translated as CASSRTSGRTSSYNEQFL.

In DNA, the CDR3 is TGTGCCAGCGACAGGCGCTACACCGGGGAGCTGTATTTT. As protein: CASDRRYTGELYF. This rearrangement joins TRBV7-4 to TRBJ2-3; possibly TRBD1 for D (6 bases). V was clipped by 8 bases and J by 14 bases, with 23 bases between them. Germline V lookup: CDR1 SGHVT, CDR2 SQSDAQ. The CDR3 covers 13 residues.

This chain joins TRBV7-2 and TRBJ2-7; D is unclear. In germline, CDR1 is SGHTA, CDR2 FQGNSA. This CDR3 has 13 amino acids. Trimming cost V 0 bases and J 5 bases, with 8 bases left between them. The CDR3 is CASSLAATDEQYF. The CDR3 nucleotides read TGTGCCAGCAGCTTAGCGGCAACTGACGAGCAGTACTTC.

Note on this clonotype: The conserved closing phenylalanine or tryptophan is absent in this CDR3, likely reflecting a read error. The DNA is omitted, as the CDR3 cannot be located on it reliably, and the CDR3 follows TCRdb's listing. This chain joins TRBV10-3 and TRBJ2-7; the table's D call TRBD2 went unverified against the DNA. The germline V gene has CDR1 ENHRY and CDR2 SYGVKD. From its first to its last residue, the CDR3 has 19 amino acids. Here the CDR3 reads CAISESTGPWDNSPLHFGN.

This clonotype was seen a handful of times. The chain employs TRBV7-8 and TRBJ2-5; 8 bases are a match to TRBD2. TRBJ2-7 explains the end of the DNA better; the J call may be wrong. CDR3 length equals 15 residues. Per the germline V gene, CDR1 is SGHVS and CDR2 is FQNEAQ. CDR3 residues: CASSLRGADVNEQYF. The CDR3 DNA sequence: TGTGCCAGCAGCTTGCGGGGGGCCGATGTCAACGAGCAGTACTTC.

This chain joins TRBV5-1 and TRBJ2-3; no clear D gene. This CDR3 comprises 15 residues. The V gene lost 4 bases and the J gene lost 1 base, with 13 bases spanning the gap. CDR1 SGHRS and CDR2 YFSETQ come from the germline V gene. The CDR3: CASSVAATGTDTQYF. The CDR3 region has the DNA TGCGCCAGCAGCGTAGCAGCCACTGGCACAGATACGCAGTATTTT.

With regard to this clonotype: Relative to the germline gene, one junction end is altered; a read error may explain this. The V and J genes are TRBV5-3 and TRBJ2-3; 7 bases agree with TRBD1. TRBV5-3 is noted as an ORF with a role that remains uncertain. The CDR3 contains 15 residues. CDR3 nucleotides: TGTGCCAGCAGCTTGGGAACAGGGGTCACAGATACGCAGTATTTT. It yields the protein CASSLGTGVTDTQYF.

This clonotype came up many times. This may be a read error: a much more frequent sequence differs by one nucleotide. The chain carries TRBV7-9 and TRBJ2-7, with TRBD1 identical over 7 bases. Unmatched junction bases numbered 6, after V lost 6 bases and J lost 7 bases. CDR1 and CDR2 (germline): SEHNR, FQNEAQ (reference sequence). CDR3 length: 12 amino acids. The CDR3 DNA reads as TGTGCCAGCAGAAGAGAGGGGGCTGAGCAGTACTTC. It codes for CASRREGAEQYF.

This clonotype was found many times. Here the CDR3 DNA reads TGTGCCAGCAGAATCGCAGGGGTCTATGGCTACACCTTC. Encoded protein: CASRIAGVYGYTF. The chain links TRBV6-1 to TRBJ1-2, with a possible D match to TRBD1 (6 bases). This CDR3 is built from 13 residues. The V gene lost 6 bases and the J gene lost 4 bases, with 12 bases spanning the gap. CDR1 MNHNS and CDR2 SASEGT come from the germline V gene.

Comments on this clonotype: Since a much larger clone is just one base distant, this may be a read error. The V gene is TRBV7-3, the J gene TRBJ2-3; 10 positions agree with TRBD1. The end of the DNA fits TRBJ2-1 better, so the J call may be wrong. Germline values: CDR1 SGHTA, CDR2 FQGTGA. The CDR3 consists of 15 residues. The CDR3: CASSNRDRGSYEQFF. CDR3 coding DNA: TGTGCCAGCAGCAACCGGGACAGGGGCTCCTACGAGCAGTTCTTC.

This clonotype showed up just once. The chain is built from TRBV24-1 and TRBJ2-4; D call uncertain. Per the germline V gene, CDR1 is KGHDR and CDR2 is SFDVKD. V lost 6 bases and J lost 0, with 5 bases in between. The CDR3 is made up of 13 amino acids. The CDR3 region has the DNA TGTGCCACCAGTAGTCTAGCCAAAAACATTCAGTACTTC. Residues: CATSSLAKNIQYF.

The chain employs TRBV28 and TRBJ2-5; 8 positions match TRBD1. The CDR3 loop spans 13 amino acids. Germline V gene sequence: CDR1 MDHEN, CDR2 SYDVKM. After removal of 8 bases from V and 2 bases from J, the junction contained 4 bases not matched to a gene. The CDR3 protein is CASSDREQETQYF. The DNA of the CDR3 is TGTGCCAGCTCGGACAGGGAACAAGAGACCCAGTACTTC.

This clonotype rates as medium-sized (0.01 to 0.1%). This chain links TRBV7-2 with TRBJ1-1; 7 nucleotides agree with TRBD1. The CDR3 runs 15 residues. V lost 5 bases to trimming and J lost 1 base; unmatched junction nucleotides: 7. CDR1 is SGHTA and CDR2 is FQGNSA in the germline V gene. The CDR3 here is CASSPSRGSNTEAFF. For the CDR3, the DNA is TGTGCCAGCAGCCCGAGCAGGGGGTCGAACACTGAAGCTTTCTTT. Variable domain in full (rest from reference TRBV7-2 and TRBJ1-1): GAGVSQSPSNKVTEKGKDVELRCDPISGHTALYWYRQSLGQGLEFLIYFQGNSAPDKSGLPSDRFSAERTGGSVSTLTIQRTQQEDSAVYLCASSPSRGSNTEAFFGQGTRLTVV.